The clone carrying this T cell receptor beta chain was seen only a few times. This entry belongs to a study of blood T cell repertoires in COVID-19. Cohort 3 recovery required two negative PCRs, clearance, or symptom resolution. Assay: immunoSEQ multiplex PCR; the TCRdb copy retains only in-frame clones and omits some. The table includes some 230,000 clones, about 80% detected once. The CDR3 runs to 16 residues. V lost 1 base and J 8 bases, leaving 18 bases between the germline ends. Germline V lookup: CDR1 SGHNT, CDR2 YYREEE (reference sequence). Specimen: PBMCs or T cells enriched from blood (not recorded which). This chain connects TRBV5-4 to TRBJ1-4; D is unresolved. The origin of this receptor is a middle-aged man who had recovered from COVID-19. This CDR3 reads CASSLMSTPKREKLFF. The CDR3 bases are TGTGCCAGCAGCTTGATGTCGACCCCGAAGAGGGAAAAACTGTTTTTT.